This is a list of T cell receptor beta chains from one sample in a study of T cell changes during pregnancy in multiple sclerosis. Using immunoSEQ multiplex PCR, the repertoire was profiled, and TCRdb retains in-frame clones only, with some absent. The repertoire holds about 77,000 clones, with 89% as singletons. Sequences were derived from peripheral blood, sampled before pregnancy. All receptors come from a female donor with multiple sclerosis, enrolled in a pregnancy study. Each CDR3 is given with its conserved first and last residue. The D gene is left open where the match is weak. Size is omitted from some rows. Given values are once, few, many or a class for expanded clones.

d_gene	v_gene	abundance	j_gene	CDR3aa	CDR3nt
-	TRBV7-7	-	TRBJ2-5	CASSPRRGQETQYF	TGTGCTAGCAGCCCCAGACGGGGACAAGAGACCCAGTACTTC
TRBD1	TRBV23-1	-	TRBJ1-2	CASSQKMGQGGNYGYTF	TGCGCCAGCAGTCAAAAGATGGGACAGGGAGGGAACTATGGCTACACCTTC
-	TRBV10-3	-	TRBJ1-5	CAISDLSNQPQHF	TGTGCCATCAGTGACCTTAGCAATCAGCCCCAGCATTTT
TRBD1	TRBV19	once	TRBJ1-2	CASTSDPPGQGMDVVNTF	TGTGCCAGTACCTCCGACCCCCCAGGACAGGGGATGGACGTTGTTAACACCTTC
TRBD2	TRBV4-3	-	TRBJ2-1	CASSQVSGGAYNEQFF	TGCGCCAGCAGCCAAGTGTCGGGGGGGGCCTACAATGAGCAGTTCTTC
-	TRBV5-1	-	TRBJ2-3	CASGLGGPTDTQYF	TGCGCCAGCGGCCTAGGGGGACCCACAGATACGCAGTATTTT
-	TRBV25-1	-	TRBJ2-1	CASSGSPLSDSQQFF	TGTGCCAGCAGTGGGTCGCCACTTTCGGACAGTCAGCAGTTCTTC
-	TRBV11-2	-	TRBJ1-4	CASSSTAGNEKLFF	TGTGCCAGCAGCTCAACCGCGGGGAATGAAAAACTGTTTTTT
-	TRBV7-9	-	TRBJ1-4	CASSLEGEVEGEKLFF	TGTGCCAGCAGCTTAGAAGGGGAGGTCGAAGGTGAAAAACTGTTTTTT
-	TRBV19	once	TRBJ1-4	CASSIRAGTRDEKLFF	TGTGCCAGTAGTATACGGGCAGGGACTCGAGATGAAAAACTGTTTTTT
-	TRBV7-6	-	TRBJ1-2	CASSSIQGGLYGYTF	TGTGCCAGCAGCTCGATACAGGGAGGGCTCTATGGCTACACCTTC
TRBD1	TRBV18	once	TRBJ2-3	CASSPLTGGADTQYF	TGTGCCAGCTCCCCACTTACAGGGGGAGCAGATACGCAGTATTTT
TRBD1	TRBV11-2	once	TRBJ1-2	CASSASGGSYGYTF	TGTGCCAGCAGCGCCTCAGGGGGCAGCTATGGCTACACCTTC